These 25 T cell receptor beta chains were sequenced from one sample in a study of cytomegalovirus exposure and HLA in healthy donors. Clones were sequenced by immunoSEQ multiplex PCR, and TCRdb holds only the in-frame ones, with some missing. This table has around 300,000 clones, 70% to 90% appearing once. Source material: PBMCs. The receptors were gathered from a man aged 25 to 40 in good health and CMV-seronegative.

The chain recombines TRBV7-2 with TRBJ1-2; unclear D gene. V was clipped by 5 bases and J by 4 bases, with 8 bases between them. The germline V gene encodes CDR1 SGHTA and CDR2 FQGNSA. This CDR3 comprises 12 residues. CDR3 loop: CASSPRGYGYTF. The CDR3 coding sequence is TGTGCCAGCAGCCCGCGGGGCTATGGCTACACCTTC.

This chain connects TRBV6-5 to TRBJ2-5, with D possibly being TRBD1 (8 bases). V shed 4 bases and J shed 5 bases, with 17 bases lying between them. This CDR3 is built from 15 residues. CDR1 MNHEY and CDR2 SVGAGI come from the germline V gene. In DNA, the CDR3 is TGTGCCAGCAGTTCGGCACAGGGGGGGAGGGAGACCCAGTACTTC. Amino acid sequence: CASSSAQGGRETQYF.

V gene TRBV2 combines with J gene TRBJ2-7; 7 bases align to TRBD1. Germline assignment: CDR1 SNHLY and CDR2 FYNNEI. Trimming took 4 bases from V and 4 from J; bases not matched to a gene: 10. CDR3 length equals 15 residues. CDR3 nucleotides: TGTGCCAGCAGTGGAACAGGGGACCAAGAATACGAGCAGTACTTC. The encoded protein is CASSGTGDQEYEQYF.

The chain has TRBV4-3 and TRBJ1-6, with 10 bases matching TRBD1. Looked up from germline, CDR1 is LGHNA and CDR2 is YSLEER. V lost 0 bases and J lost 8; bases outside the gene matches: 7. This CDR3 spans 17 amino acids. CDR3 in DNA: TGCGCCAGCAGCCAAGATGCGGGACAGGGGTTATATTCACCCCTCCACTTT. Its protein is CASSQDAGQGLYSPLHF.

The rearrangement joins TRBV7-8 to TRBJ2-1, with TRBD1 matching over 12 bases. The V gene's germline CDR1 is SGHVS and CDR2 FQNEAQ. CDR3 length: 17 amino acids. Trimming at V came to 0 bases and at J to 10 bases, leaving 10 bases not matched to a gene. The CDR3 is CASSLARGDRGQGEQFF. The CDR3 DNA reads as TGTGCCAGCAGCTTAGCGAGGGGGGACAGGGGGCAGGGCGAGCAGTTCTTC.

The gene calls are TRBV7-2 and TRBJ2-6; 7 positions match TRBD1. The CDR3 length is 14 residues. The V segment lost 5 bases and the J segment 4 bases; nucleotides outside the gene matches: 2. Germline assignment: CDR1 SGHTA and CDR2 FQGNSA. The CDR3 sequence is CASSPGGGANVLTF. The CDR3 DNA reads TGTGCCAGCAGCCCAGGGGGAGGGGCCAACGTCCTGACTTTC. The whole variable domain, filled in from reference TRBV7-2 and TRBJ2-6, reads GAGVSQSPSNKVTEKGKDVELRCDPISGHTALYWYRQSLGQGLEFLIYFQGNSAPDKSGLPSDRFSAERTGGSVSTLTIQRTQQEDSAVYLCASSPGGGANVLTFGAGSRLTVL.

The chain recombines TRBV5-6 with TRBJ1-1, with D uncertain. CDR1 and CDR2 (germline): SGHDT, YYEEEE. The V end was cut by 6 bases, the J end by 5 bases, with 17 bases between. There are 14 residues in the CDR3. The CDR3 spells CASTPRSSRTEAFF. CDR3 in DNA: TGTGCCAGCACCCCCCGGAGCAGCAGAACTGAAGCTTTCTTT.

J is TRBJ1-6 and V is TRBV5-8, with 9 bases aligning to TRBD1. Germline V gives CDR1 SGHTS, CDR2 YDEGEE. The CDR3 is 16 residues long. The J segment lost 6 bases and the V segment lost 4 bases, leaving 8 bases of the junction unmatched. The CDR3 region has the DNA TGTGCCAGCAGCCCCAGGGGACAGGGTGCTAATTCACCCCTCCACTTT. As protein: CASSPRGQGANSPLHF.

CDR3: CASSQTRDTEAFF. CDR3 in DNA: TGCGCCAGCAGCCAAACCAGGGACACTGAAGCTTTCTTT. The rearrangement joins TRBV4-1 to TRBJ1-1; possibly TRBD1 for D (5 bases). V lost 2 bases and J 3 bases, leaving 7 bases between the germline ends. The CDR3 covers 13 residues. CDR1 is MGHRA and CDR2 is YSYEKL in the germline V gene.

This clone showed up just once. V usage is TRBV27 and J usage is TRBJ2-7; maybe TRBD1 (5 bases). V dropped 3 bases and J dropped 0 bases, with 12 bases sitting between them. Germline V gene lookup returns CDR1 MNHEY and CDR2 SMNVEV (reference sequence). The CDR3 is 15 residues long. The CDR3 DNA is TGTGCCAGCAGTTTGGCCTACAGGCCCTCCTACGAGCAGTACTTC. Translation: CASSLAYRPSYEQYF.

This clone was detected only once. J is TRBJ1-5 and V is TRBV30; TRBD1 might be the D (6 bases). CDR3 length: 14 residues. Per the germline V gene, CDR1 is GTSNPN and CDR2 is SVGIG (reference sequence). The V and J ends lost 1 base and 5 bases respectively, with 12 bases between them. DNA of the CDR3: TGTGCCTGGAGTGGGACAGCCTCTTATCAGCCCCAGCATTTT. Translating it yields CAWSGTASYQPQHF.

The J gene is TRBJ2-1, the V gene TRBV2; D is possibly TRBD1 (5 bases). The CDR3 has 14 residues. Trimming left V 5 bases short and J 0 bases short, with 8 bases between. Germline V CDR1 and CDR2: SNHLY, FYNNEI. The CDR3 reads CASSYTGSYNEQFF. DNA of the CDR3: TGTGCCAGCAGTTATACAGGCTCCTACAATGAGCAGTTCTTC.

The CDR3 reads CAIRRQGANGELFF. Here the CDR3 DNA reads TGTGCCATCAGGAGACAGGGGGCAAACGGGGAGCTGTTTTTT. The chain carries TRBV10-3 and TRBJ2-2, with TRBD1 identical over 10 bases. The trim removed 6 bases at V and 7 bases at J, leaving 5 bases unmatched. The CDR3 covers 14 residues. Germline V CDR1 and CDR2: ENHRY, SYGVKD.

The V gene is TRBV7-8, the J gene TRBJ2-1; a weak D match, TRBD1 (5 bases). The V end lost 5 bases, the J end lost 4 bases, and 18 bases lay between the germline ends. The CDR3 is 16 amino acids. Germline values: CDR1 SGHVS, CDR2 FQNEAQ. The CDR3 DNA reads TGTGCCAGCAGCCCAAATCAGGTGGCAGGGTACAATGAGCAGTTCTTC. Its protein is CASSPNQVAGYNEQFF.

The J gene is TRBJ1-6, the V gene TRBV5-1; TRBD1 aligns across 9 bases. J lost 11 bases, V lost 4 bases, and 7 bases had no gene match. CDR1 is SGHRS and CDR2 is YFSETQ in the germline V gene. The CDR3 runs 14 residues. The DNA for the CDR3 is TGCGCCAGCAGCCCCTCGGACAGGGGTGCACCCCTCCACTTT. It encodes CASSPSDRGAPLHF.

This rearrangement joins TRBV30 to TRBJ1-1, with D hard to call. The CDR3 has 10 residues. Per the germline V gene, CDR1 is GTSNPN and CDR2 is SVGIG (reference sequence). CDR3: CALGAAEAFF. The CDR3, as DNA: TGTGCTCTCGGAGCCGCTGAAGCTTTCTTT.

This clone was recorded once. The chain is built from TRBV19 and TRBJ2-2, with D perhaps TRBD1 (5 bases). Germline V gives CDR1 LNHDA, CDR2 SQIVND (reference sequence). Trimming removed 5 bases at V and 0 bases at J, with 13 bases between. This CDR3 has 16 residues. The chain's CDR3 is CASSARAVPNTGELFF. CDR3 nucleotide sequence: TGTGCCAGTAGTGCCAGGGCAGTCCCGAACACCGGGGAGCTGTTTTTT.

V usage is TRBV6-1 and J usage is TRBJ1-6; D uncertain. Germline values: CDR1 MNHNS, CDR2 SASEGT. V was shortened by 3 bases and J by 10 bases, with 19 bases between the two germline ends. CDR3 length equals 16 residues. CDR3 region: CASSDRRGKMNSPLHF. The DNA for the CDR3 is TGTGCCAGCAGTGACCGCCGAGGGAAAATGAACTCACCCCTCCACTTT.

This clone was detected a few times. J is TRBJ2-2 and V is TRBV4-3; D remains ambiguous. The germline CDR1 and CDR2 sequences are LGHNA and YSLEER. This CDR3 has 12 residues. V lost 1 base and J lost 6, with 3 bases in between. The CDR3 DNA sequence: TGCGCCAGCAGCCAAGTAGCCGGGGAGCTGTTTTTT. Translated, it gives CASSQVAGELFF.

The chain is built from TRBV19 and TRBJ1-1; no clear D. V was clipped by 4 bases and J by 4 bases, with 13 bases between them. CDR3 size: 14 residues. Germline CDR1 and CDR2: LNHDA and SQIVND (reference sequence). The CDR3 DNA reads TGTGCCAGTAGTACCCCGCGTGGGAGCACTGAAGCTTTCTTT. Translating it yields CASSTPRGSTEAFF.

This chain uses TRBV30 with TRBJ2-1; TRBD2 matches 8 bases. The germline CDR1 and CDR2 sequences are GTSNPN and SVGIG (reference sequence). Trimming removed 3 bases from V and 8 bases from J; junction bases left unmatched: 9. This CDR3 is 14 amino acids long. CDR3 DNA sequence: TGTGCCTGGAGCCCCAACGGGGGGGCACATGAGCAGTTCTTC. It encodes CAWSPNGGAHEQFF.

The chain employs TRBV2 and TRBJ2-3; no clear D. The CDR3 is 15 amino acids. The ends were cut back, 1 base at V and 2 bases at J, with 10 bases in the middle. Per the germline V gene, CDR1 is SNHLY and CDR2 is FYNNEI. Here the CDR3 reads CASSEGFSDTDTQYF. In nucleotides, the CDR3 is TGTGCCAGCAGTGAAGGGTTCAGTGACACAGATACGCAGTATTTT.

The rearrangement uses TRBV6-1 and TRBJ1-6; D uncertain. Germline loops: CDR1 MNHNS, CDR2 SASEGT. The CDR3 spans 16 residues. V was pared by 3 bases and J by 7 bases, with 16 bases between. CDR3 amino acids: CASSDLEARTNSPLHF. Written as DNA, the CDR3 is TGTGCCAGCAGTGACCTCGAGGCGAGAACGAATTCACCCCTCCACTTT.

V is TRBV9 and J is TRBJ1-1; D is uncertain. V shed 2 bases and J shed 5 bases, with 4 bases lying between them. Looked up from germline, CDR1 is SGDLS and CDR2 is YYNGEE. The CDR3 runs to 11 residues. The CDR3 here is CASSVSTEAFF. The CDR3 region has the DNA TGTGCCAGCAGCGTCTCTACTGAAGCTTTCTTT.

The J gene is TRBJ2-1, the V gene TRBV10-1; D may be TRBD1 (6 bases). The CDR3 contains 14 residues. Germline lookup yields CDR1 WNHNN and CDR2 SYGVQD (reference sequence). V was shortened by 2 bases and J by 8 bases, with 13 bases between the two germline ends. CDR3 nucleotides: TGCGCCAGCAGTGAGGGATTACAGGGACATGAGCAGTTCTTC. Amino acids: CASSEGLQGHEQFF.